The 31 T cell receptor beta chains below all came from one sample that was sequenced in a study of cytomegalovirus exposure and HLA in healthy donors. PCR used 60 Vbeta primers and 13 Jbeta primers. Sequencing used immunoSEQ multiplex PCR; TCRdb keeps in-frame clones, though not all of them. Of about 110,000 clones in the sample, 65% to 75% are singletons; the top ten hold 4.8%. The sequencing input was PBMCs. The receptors here all came from a man aged 30 to 39 in good health and CMV-seropositive.

The V gene is TRBV7-2, the J gene TRBJ1-4; possibly TRBD1 for D (5 bases). Trimming pared 1 base from V and 7 bases from J, leaving 10 bases between. CDR3 length: 14 residues. The germline gives CDR1 SGHTA, CDR2 FQGNSA. This chain's CDR3 is CASSLGGRAEKLFF. DNA for the CDR3: TGTGCCAGCAGCTTAGGGGGCCGGGCTGAAAAACTGTTTTTT.

The chain couples TRBV7-2 to TRBJ1-3; D is ambiguous. The CDR3 has 17 residues. Trimming removed 0 bases from V and 0 bases from J, with 12 bases in between. The germline V gene encodes CDR1 SGHTA and CDR2 FQGNSA. The CDR3 is CASSLAVRGRSGNTIYF. The CDR3 nucleotides are TGTGCCAGCAGCTTAGCTGTACGCGGCCGCTCTGGAAACACCATATATTTT.

There are a few counts of this clone. This sequence joins TRBV29-1 and TRBJ1-5; possible D gene TRBD1, 6 bases. Trimming removed 4 bases from V and 4 bases from J, with 11 bases in between. The germline V gene encodes CDR1 SQVTM and CDR2 ANQGSEA. The CDR3 has 13 residues. The CDR3 DNA reads TGCAGCGTTGGGGCAGGGGTAAATCAGCCCCAGCATTTT. This translates into CSVGAGVNQPQHF.

The V and J genes are TRBV9 and TRBJ1-3, with no clear D. The V end lost 4 bases, the J end lost 0 bases, and 17 bases lay between the germline ends. Germline V CDR1 and CDR2: SGDLS, YYNGEE. CDR3 length equals 17 residues. CDR3 DNA sequence: TGTGCCAGCAGCCCACCCCCGAAGAGTAGCTCTGGAAACACCATATATTTT. Translation gives CASSPPPKSSSGNTIYF.

The chain recombines TRBV5-1 with TRBJ2-3; 9 bases agree with TRBD2. After removal of 4 bases from V and 0 bases from J, the junction contained 6 bases not matched to a gene. Germline V gene sequence: CDR1 SGHRS, CDR2 YFSETQ. This CDR3 is 16 amino acids long. The CDR3 DNA sequence: TGCGCCAGCAGCATAGCGGGAGCTGGGAGCACAGATACGCAGTATTTT. Its protein is CASSIAGAGSTDTQYF.

The chain combines TRBV7-9 with TRBJ1-6; D remains unclear. CDR3 length equals 13 residues. V was shortened by 7 bases and J by 7 bases, with 11 bases between the two germline ends. Germline V CDR1 and CDR2: SEHNR, FQNEAQ (reference sequence). In nucleotides, the CDR3 is TGTGCCAGCACCAACTTGGAGAATTCACCCCTCCACTTT. It encodes CASTNLENSPLHF.

This rearrangement joins TRBV25-1 to TRBJ2-3; TRBD1 agrees at 10 bases. V was pared by 6 bases and J by 3 bases, with 6 bases of the junction left unmatched. This CDR3 spans 15 amino acids. Germline V gene sequence: CDR1 MGHDK, CDR2 SYGVNS. The CDR3 nucleotides read TGTGCCAGCAGAGACCGGGACAGGGGAACAGATACGCAGTATTTT. Its translation is CASRDRDRGTDTQYF.

The gene calls are TRBV5-1 and TRBJ1-2; the match to TRBD1 covers 7 bases. The V gene end was trimmed by 0 bases and the J gene end by 8 bases; junction bases not matched to a gene: 4. The germline CDR1 and CDR2 sequences are SGHRS and YFSETQ. The CDR3 spans 13 residues. Here the CDR3 DNA reads TGCGCCAGCAGCTTGGATTCAGGGGGGGGCTACACCTTC. Translation gives CASSLDSGGGYTF.

CDR3 amino acids: CASSVKKRDTEAFF. CDR3 nucleotides: TGTGCCAGTAGTGTAAAGAAGAGGGACACTGAAGCTTTCTTT. The rearrangement joins TRBV19 to TRBJ1-1; D is uncertain. This CDR3 comprises 14 residues. From germline, CDR1 is LNHDA and CDR2 SQIVND (reference sequence). Trimming took off 5 bases at V and 3 bases at J, with 13 bases between the two ends.

This chain joins TRBV6-1 and TRBJ1-2; unclear D gene. Looked up from germline, CDR1 is MNHNS and CDR2 is SASEGT. The CDR3 spans 12 residues. V lost 0 bases, J lost 4 bases, and 3 bases lay in between. The CDR3 sequence is CASSEAAYGYTF. The CDR3 bases are TGTGCCAGCAGTGAAGCAGCCTATGGCTACACCTTC.

This chain joins TRBV25-1 and TRBJ2-7; D remains unclear. Germline loops: CDR1 MGHDK, CDR2 SYGVNS. This CDR3 is 13 amino acids long. V dropped 7 bases and J dropped 2 bases, with 12 bases sitting between them. This chain's CDR3 is CASIGRETYEQYF. CDR3 sequence (DNA): TGTGCCAGCATCGGTCGCGAAACCTACGAGCAGTACTTC.

This sequence joins TRBV10-1 and TRBJ2-2; D gene uncertain. Trimming removed 4 bases at V and 4 bases at J, with 7 bases between. This CDR3 is built from 13 residues. Germline CDR1 WNHNN, CDR2 SYGVQD (reference sequence). The CDR3 protein is CASSAIPTGELFF. As DNA, the CDR3 is TGCGCCAGCAGTGCCATCCCCACCGGGGAGCTGTTTTTT.

This clone has ten or more counts. The chain couples TRBV5-8 to TRBJ2-7, with a possible D match to TRBD2 (7 bases). The germline V and J ends were trimmed by 5 bases and 3 bases, with 18 bases remaining between them. The CDR3 runs to 15 residues. The germline gives CDR1 SGHTS, CDR2 YDEGEE. Written as DNA, the CDR3 is TGTGCCAGCAGTCATCCCTCGGGGGGCTACTACGAGCAGTACTTC. Translated, it gives CASSHPSGGYYEQYF. The full variable domain, in which reference TRBV5-8 and TRBJ2-7 provide the parts outside the CDR3, is EAGVTQSPTHLIKTRGQQATLRCSPISGHTSVYWYQQALGLGLQFLLWYDEGEERNRGNFPPRFSGRQFPNYSSELNVNALELEDSALYLCASSHPSGGYYEQYFGPGTRLTVT.

This clone has only a few counts. The genes are TRBV6-6 and TRBJ1-1; D not certain. V was pared by 7 bases and J by 0 bases, with 6 bases between. CDR3 length: 12 amino acids. Germline V gene lookup returns CDR1 MNHNY and CDR2 SVGAGI (reference sequence). CDR3 DNA sequence: TGTGCCAGCAAACTTTTGAACACTGAAGCTTTCTTT. Translation gives CASKLLNTEAFF.

CDR3 nucleotide sequence: TGCGCCAGCTGTACTCTGCCGGACAGGGAGATAGTGGGCTTCGGCGAGCAGTACTTC. This translates into CASCTLPDREIVGFGEQYF. The rearrangement uses TRBV5-1 and TRBJ2-7; TRBD1 agrees at 8 bases. The V segment lost 7 bases and the J segment 6 bases; nucleotides outside the gene matches: 27. Germline-derived CDR1 and CDR2 are SGHRS and YFSETQ. CDR3 length: 19 amino acids.

This chain connects TRBV21-1 to TRBJ2-5; the table's D gene call, TRBD2, was not cross checked with the DNA. TRBV21-1 is listed as a pseudogene. The length of the CDR3 is 15 residues. The CDR3 DNA reads as TGTGCCAGCAGCAAGGGACTAGAGCCGGGGGAGACCCAGTACTTC. This encodes CASSKGLEPGETQYF.

The rearrangement uses TRBV5-1 and TRBJ1-2; no clear D. Germline V CDR1 and CDR2: SGHRS, YFSETQ. CDR3 length equals 13 residues. V gave up 6 bases and J gave up 0 bases, with 9 bases separating them. DNA for the CDR3: TGCGCCAGCACCCCGGGGTCTAACTATGGCTACACCTTC. It yields the protein CASTPGSNYGYTF.

This chain connects TRBV4-1 to TRBJ2-1; tentatively, D is TRBD2 (5 bases). V shed 1 base and J shed 12 bases, with 16 bases lying between them. The V gene's germline CDR1 is MGHRA and CDR2 YSYEKL. The CDR3 is 14 amino acids. The CDR3 is CASSQVDSDSGQFF. The CDR3 region has the DNA TGCGCCAGCAGCCAAGTTGACTCGGACTCAGGGCAGTTCTTC.

This chain joins TRBV21-1 and TRBJ2-7; the DNA was not used to check the table's D call, TRBD2. TRBV21-1 is given as a pseudogene. CDR3 length equals 12 residues. CDR3 region: CASSPEGHEQYF. The CDR3 DNA sequence: TGTGCCAGCAGTCCCGAGGGCCACGAGCAGTACTTC.

The J gene is TRBJ1-4, the V gene TRBV10-2; perhaps TRBD1 as D (5 bases). Germline V gives CDR1 WSHSY, CDR2 SAAADI. V lost 7 bases and J 2 bases, leaving 14 bases between the germline ends. The CDR3 has 15 residues. The CDR3 bases are TGCGCCAGCATAAACGAAAAGGGGACTAATGAAAAACTGTTTTTT. Protein product: CASINEKGTNEKLFF.

The V call is TRBV5-1, the J call TRBJ2-5, with TRBD1 identical over 8 bases. Trimming took 4 bases from V and 4 from J; bases not matched to a gene: 12. CDR3 size: 16 residues. The germline gives CDR1 SGHRS, CDR2 YFSETQ. CDR3 DNA sequence: TGCGCCAGCAGCCTGGGACCCCAGGGGGCGGGAGAGACCCAGTACTTC. Its translation is CASSLGPQGAGETQYF.

The rearrangement links TRBV7-6 to TRBJ2-3; 7 bases match TRBD1. V shed 1 base, J shed 5 bases, and the junction held 6 bases outside the gene matches. This CDR3 contains 15 residues. Germline CDR1 SGHVS, CDR2 FNYEAQ. The DNA of the CDR3 is TGTGCCAGCAGCTTAGGAGGGGGCGCGGTAGATACGCAGTATTTT. The encoded protein is CASSLGGGAVDTQYF.

This chain uses TRBV5-6 with TRBJ2-5; 9 nucleotides align to TRBD2. TRBJ2-7 matches the DNA end more closely, so the J call is doubtful. The CDR3 covers 15 residues. Per germline, CDR1 SGHDT and CDR2 YYEEEE. The CDR3 sequence is CASSLGASGNNEQYF. In DNA, the CDR3 is TGTGCCAGCAGCCTTGGCGCTAGCGGGAACAACGAGCAGTACTTC.

This clone was observed a handful of times. The genes are TRBV7-9 and TRBJ1-3; D ambiguous. Germline V gene data show CDR1 as SEHNR and CDR2 as FQNEAQ (reference sequence). This CDR3 is 14 amino acids long. Trimming took off 8 bases at V and 2 bases at J, with 13 bases between the two ends. Here the CDR3 reads CASDTVSPGNTIYF. The CDR3 nucleotides read TGTGCCAGCGACACCGTTTCTCCTGGAAACACCATATATTTT.

The V and J genes are TRBV6-1 and TRBJ2-1; 11 positions match TRBD2. CDR1 is MNHNS, CDR2 SASEGT, per germline. The CDR3 consists of 15 residues. Trimming removed 3 bases from V and 8 bases from J; junction bases left unmatched: 6. CDR3 coding DNA: TGTGCCAGCAGTGACACGACTAGCGGGGACTATGAGCAGTTCTTC. This sequence encodes CASSDTTSGDYEQFF.

The genes are TRBV4-1 and TRBJ2-7, with 8 positions matching TRBD2. In germline, CDR1 is MGHRA, CDR2 YSYEKL. The trim removed 0 bases at V and 1 base at J, leaving 5 bases unmatched. CDR3 length: 16 amino acids. Here the CDR3 DNA reads TGCGCCAGCAGCCAAGATTACCAGCGGGGGTCCTACGAGCAGTACTTC. Protein product: CASSQDYQRGSYEQYF.

This chain connects TRBV30 to TRBJ2-1; TRBD2 agrees at 9 bases. The CDR3 covers 14 residues. The V segment lost 1 base and the J segment 3 bases; nucleotides outside the gene matches: 1. Germline-derived CDR1 and CDR2 are GTSNPN and SVGIG (reference sequence). Written as DNA, the CDR3 is TGTGCCTGGAGTGGACTAGCGGTCTACAATGAGCAGTTCTTC. This translates into CAWSGLAVYNEQFF.

In this sample, this clone turned up once. V usage is TRBV28 and J usage is TRBJ2-7; a weak D match, TRBD2 (5 bases). The V gene's germline CDR1 is MDHEN and CDR2 SYDVKM. CDR3 length: 14 amino acids. V lost 5 bases, J lost 3 bases, and 14 bases lay in between. CDR3 sequence reads: CASSRPPAGYEQYF. CDR3 DNA sequence: TGTGCCAGCAGTCGGCCGCCGGCGGGCTACGAGCAGTACTTC.

For the CDR3, the DNA is TGTGCCAGCAGTCCCCCAGGGGAGACAAACACCATATATTTT. Amino acids: CASSPPGETNTIYF. The J gene is TRBJ1-3, the V gene TRBV28; a weak D match, TRBD1 (6 bases). Trimming stripped 5 bases from V and 6 bases from J, with 14 bases between. The CDR3 has 14 amino acids. Germline V lookup: CDR1 MDHEN, CDR2 SYDVKM.

This sequence joins TRBV28 and TRBJ2-3, with 8 bases aligning to TRBD1. This CDR3 is 16 amino acids long. Germline CDR1 reads MDHEN; CDR2 reads SYDVKM. V gave up 4 bases and J gave up 4 bases; unmatched junction bases: 10. Here the CDR3 reads CASSSPDRVKSDTQYF. The CDR3 coding sequence is TGTGCCAGCAGTTCCCCGGACAGGGTTAAGTCAGATACGCAGTATTTT.

CDR3 region: CASSYSHLPDNEQFF. DNA of the CDR3: TGTGCCAGCAGTTACTCCCACTTACCTGACAATGAGCAGTTCTTC. The chain uses TRBV6-5 and TRBJ2-1; D is unresolved. Germline V lookup: CDR1 MNHEY, CDR2 SVGAGI. The V end lost 0 bases, the J end lost 5 bases, and 11 bases lay between the germline ends. This CDR3 comprises 15 residues.